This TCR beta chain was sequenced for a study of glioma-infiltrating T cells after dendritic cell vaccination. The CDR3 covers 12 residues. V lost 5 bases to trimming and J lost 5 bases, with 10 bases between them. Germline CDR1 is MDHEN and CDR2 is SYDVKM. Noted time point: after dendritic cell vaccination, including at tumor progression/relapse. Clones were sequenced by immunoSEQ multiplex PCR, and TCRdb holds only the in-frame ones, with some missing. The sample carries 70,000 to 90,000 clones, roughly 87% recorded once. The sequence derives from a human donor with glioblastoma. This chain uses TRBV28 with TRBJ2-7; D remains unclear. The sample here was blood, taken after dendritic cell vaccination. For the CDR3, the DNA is TGTGCCAGCAGTCTACGGTTCAACGAGCAGTACTTC. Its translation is CASSLRFNEQYF.